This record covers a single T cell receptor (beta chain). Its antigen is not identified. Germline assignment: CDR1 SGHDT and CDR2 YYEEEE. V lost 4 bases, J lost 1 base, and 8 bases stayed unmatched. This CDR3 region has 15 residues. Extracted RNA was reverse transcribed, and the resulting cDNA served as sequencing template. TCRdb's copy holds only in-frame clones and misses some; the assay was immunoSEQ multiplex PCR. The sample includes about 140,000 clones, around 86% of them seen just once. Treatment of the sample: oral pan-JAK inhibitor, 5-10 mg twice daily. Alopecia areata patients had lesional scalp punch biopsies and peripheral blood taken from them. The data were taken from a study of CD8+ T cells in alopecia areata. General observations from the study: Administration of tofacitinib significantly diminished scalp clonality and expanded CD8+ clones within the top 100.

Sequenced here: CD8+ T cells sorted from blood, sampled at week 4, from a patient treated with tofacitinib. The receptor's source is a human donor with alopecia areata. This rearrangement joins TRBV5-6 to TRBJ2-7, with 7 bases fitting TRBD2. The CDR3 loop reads CASSLGVAGSYEQYF. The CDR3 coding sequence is TGTGCCAGCAGCCTGGGTGTAGCGGGTTCCTACGAGCAGTACTTC.